The rows below give T cell receptor beta chains drawn from one sample of a study of Tregs in tolerant kidney transplant recipients. Only in-frame clones appear in the TCRdb table, and some are missing; sequencing was by immunoSEQ multiplex PCR. The sample holds 100,000 to 130,000 clones, roughly 89% seen once. The starting material was CD4+ T cells from blood, obtained before the transplant. The receptor set was obtained from a human donor who received a combined kidney and bone marrow transplant. CDR3s leave out the opening cysteine and the closing phenylalanine or tryptophan.

V gene	J gene	CDR3 protein
TRBV6-1	TRBJ1-5	ASSLQGFSQPQH
TRBV5-4	TRBJ2-1	ASSFGGVPDNEQF
TRBV7-2	TRBJ2-3	ASSPLDEGGRNTQY
TRBV18	TRBJ2-7	ASSPSQGAYEQY
TRBV5-1	TRBJ1-1	ASSKTGVNTEAF
TRBV6-5	TRBJ1-1	ASRPKQGAAEAF
TRBV14	TRBJ2-7	ASSRQGAYEQY
TRBV6-6	TRBJ2-5	ASSFGGRVETQY
TRBV20-1	TRBJ2-3	SARYEDTQY
TRBV2	TRBJ1-2	ASHPGGANYGYT
TRBV10-3	TRBJ1-6	AISEQGGSPLH
TRBV28	TRBJ1-2	ASSSHRVGGYT
TRBV7-2	TRBJ1-2	ASNIPGRAGDYT
TRBV4-3	TRBJ2-3	ASSQAGTDTQY
TRBV18	TRBJ1-3	ASSEGQGITGNTIY
TRBV18	TRBJ1-2	ASSPSQGNYGYT
TRBV11-3	TRBJ2-5	ASSVTVQETQY
TRBV28	TRBJ2-7	ASITGTEQY
TRBV5-1	TRBJ1-1	ASSPSLLNTEAF
TRBV10-1	TRBJ2-3	ASSEAGGYTDTQY
TRBV18	TRBJ1-5	ASSLAGTPATNQPQH
TRBV18	TRBJ2-2	ASSVTTGSGTGELF
TRBV10-3	TRBJ1-1	AISGGENTEAF
TRBV9	TRBJ1-1	ASSALDQGRTEAF
TRBV5-4	TRBJ2-2	ASSFGGAWVGELF
TRBV6-1	TRBJ2-7	ASRGQPRGEE
TRBV5-1	TRBJ2-2	ASSPAGAANTGELF
TRBV28	TRBJ1-4	ASSSPRGTGGADEKLF
TRBV12-5	TRBJ1-6	ASGDRGHNSPLH
TRBV7-2	TRBJ2-7	ASSRREGRSSYEQY
TRBV28	TRBJ2-5	ASSLLGAGGETQY
TRBV2	TRBJ1-2	ASSEAGTGGFDYGYT
TRBV6-4	TRBJ2-7	ASSDPLGARHEQY
TRBV5-1	TRBJ1-4	ASSFGSATNEKLF
TRBV4-1	TRBJ1-3	ASSQELGLSGNTIY
TRBV7-7	TRBJ2-7	ASSPQDRGYEQY
TRBV6-1	TRBJ2-7	ASSDHGGPYEQY
TRBV5-1	TRBJ1-4	ASSEGQGAGEKLF
TRBV5-4	TRBJ2-7	ASSLPGQSSYEQY
TRBV27	TRBJ2-5	ASSTRLAEETQY